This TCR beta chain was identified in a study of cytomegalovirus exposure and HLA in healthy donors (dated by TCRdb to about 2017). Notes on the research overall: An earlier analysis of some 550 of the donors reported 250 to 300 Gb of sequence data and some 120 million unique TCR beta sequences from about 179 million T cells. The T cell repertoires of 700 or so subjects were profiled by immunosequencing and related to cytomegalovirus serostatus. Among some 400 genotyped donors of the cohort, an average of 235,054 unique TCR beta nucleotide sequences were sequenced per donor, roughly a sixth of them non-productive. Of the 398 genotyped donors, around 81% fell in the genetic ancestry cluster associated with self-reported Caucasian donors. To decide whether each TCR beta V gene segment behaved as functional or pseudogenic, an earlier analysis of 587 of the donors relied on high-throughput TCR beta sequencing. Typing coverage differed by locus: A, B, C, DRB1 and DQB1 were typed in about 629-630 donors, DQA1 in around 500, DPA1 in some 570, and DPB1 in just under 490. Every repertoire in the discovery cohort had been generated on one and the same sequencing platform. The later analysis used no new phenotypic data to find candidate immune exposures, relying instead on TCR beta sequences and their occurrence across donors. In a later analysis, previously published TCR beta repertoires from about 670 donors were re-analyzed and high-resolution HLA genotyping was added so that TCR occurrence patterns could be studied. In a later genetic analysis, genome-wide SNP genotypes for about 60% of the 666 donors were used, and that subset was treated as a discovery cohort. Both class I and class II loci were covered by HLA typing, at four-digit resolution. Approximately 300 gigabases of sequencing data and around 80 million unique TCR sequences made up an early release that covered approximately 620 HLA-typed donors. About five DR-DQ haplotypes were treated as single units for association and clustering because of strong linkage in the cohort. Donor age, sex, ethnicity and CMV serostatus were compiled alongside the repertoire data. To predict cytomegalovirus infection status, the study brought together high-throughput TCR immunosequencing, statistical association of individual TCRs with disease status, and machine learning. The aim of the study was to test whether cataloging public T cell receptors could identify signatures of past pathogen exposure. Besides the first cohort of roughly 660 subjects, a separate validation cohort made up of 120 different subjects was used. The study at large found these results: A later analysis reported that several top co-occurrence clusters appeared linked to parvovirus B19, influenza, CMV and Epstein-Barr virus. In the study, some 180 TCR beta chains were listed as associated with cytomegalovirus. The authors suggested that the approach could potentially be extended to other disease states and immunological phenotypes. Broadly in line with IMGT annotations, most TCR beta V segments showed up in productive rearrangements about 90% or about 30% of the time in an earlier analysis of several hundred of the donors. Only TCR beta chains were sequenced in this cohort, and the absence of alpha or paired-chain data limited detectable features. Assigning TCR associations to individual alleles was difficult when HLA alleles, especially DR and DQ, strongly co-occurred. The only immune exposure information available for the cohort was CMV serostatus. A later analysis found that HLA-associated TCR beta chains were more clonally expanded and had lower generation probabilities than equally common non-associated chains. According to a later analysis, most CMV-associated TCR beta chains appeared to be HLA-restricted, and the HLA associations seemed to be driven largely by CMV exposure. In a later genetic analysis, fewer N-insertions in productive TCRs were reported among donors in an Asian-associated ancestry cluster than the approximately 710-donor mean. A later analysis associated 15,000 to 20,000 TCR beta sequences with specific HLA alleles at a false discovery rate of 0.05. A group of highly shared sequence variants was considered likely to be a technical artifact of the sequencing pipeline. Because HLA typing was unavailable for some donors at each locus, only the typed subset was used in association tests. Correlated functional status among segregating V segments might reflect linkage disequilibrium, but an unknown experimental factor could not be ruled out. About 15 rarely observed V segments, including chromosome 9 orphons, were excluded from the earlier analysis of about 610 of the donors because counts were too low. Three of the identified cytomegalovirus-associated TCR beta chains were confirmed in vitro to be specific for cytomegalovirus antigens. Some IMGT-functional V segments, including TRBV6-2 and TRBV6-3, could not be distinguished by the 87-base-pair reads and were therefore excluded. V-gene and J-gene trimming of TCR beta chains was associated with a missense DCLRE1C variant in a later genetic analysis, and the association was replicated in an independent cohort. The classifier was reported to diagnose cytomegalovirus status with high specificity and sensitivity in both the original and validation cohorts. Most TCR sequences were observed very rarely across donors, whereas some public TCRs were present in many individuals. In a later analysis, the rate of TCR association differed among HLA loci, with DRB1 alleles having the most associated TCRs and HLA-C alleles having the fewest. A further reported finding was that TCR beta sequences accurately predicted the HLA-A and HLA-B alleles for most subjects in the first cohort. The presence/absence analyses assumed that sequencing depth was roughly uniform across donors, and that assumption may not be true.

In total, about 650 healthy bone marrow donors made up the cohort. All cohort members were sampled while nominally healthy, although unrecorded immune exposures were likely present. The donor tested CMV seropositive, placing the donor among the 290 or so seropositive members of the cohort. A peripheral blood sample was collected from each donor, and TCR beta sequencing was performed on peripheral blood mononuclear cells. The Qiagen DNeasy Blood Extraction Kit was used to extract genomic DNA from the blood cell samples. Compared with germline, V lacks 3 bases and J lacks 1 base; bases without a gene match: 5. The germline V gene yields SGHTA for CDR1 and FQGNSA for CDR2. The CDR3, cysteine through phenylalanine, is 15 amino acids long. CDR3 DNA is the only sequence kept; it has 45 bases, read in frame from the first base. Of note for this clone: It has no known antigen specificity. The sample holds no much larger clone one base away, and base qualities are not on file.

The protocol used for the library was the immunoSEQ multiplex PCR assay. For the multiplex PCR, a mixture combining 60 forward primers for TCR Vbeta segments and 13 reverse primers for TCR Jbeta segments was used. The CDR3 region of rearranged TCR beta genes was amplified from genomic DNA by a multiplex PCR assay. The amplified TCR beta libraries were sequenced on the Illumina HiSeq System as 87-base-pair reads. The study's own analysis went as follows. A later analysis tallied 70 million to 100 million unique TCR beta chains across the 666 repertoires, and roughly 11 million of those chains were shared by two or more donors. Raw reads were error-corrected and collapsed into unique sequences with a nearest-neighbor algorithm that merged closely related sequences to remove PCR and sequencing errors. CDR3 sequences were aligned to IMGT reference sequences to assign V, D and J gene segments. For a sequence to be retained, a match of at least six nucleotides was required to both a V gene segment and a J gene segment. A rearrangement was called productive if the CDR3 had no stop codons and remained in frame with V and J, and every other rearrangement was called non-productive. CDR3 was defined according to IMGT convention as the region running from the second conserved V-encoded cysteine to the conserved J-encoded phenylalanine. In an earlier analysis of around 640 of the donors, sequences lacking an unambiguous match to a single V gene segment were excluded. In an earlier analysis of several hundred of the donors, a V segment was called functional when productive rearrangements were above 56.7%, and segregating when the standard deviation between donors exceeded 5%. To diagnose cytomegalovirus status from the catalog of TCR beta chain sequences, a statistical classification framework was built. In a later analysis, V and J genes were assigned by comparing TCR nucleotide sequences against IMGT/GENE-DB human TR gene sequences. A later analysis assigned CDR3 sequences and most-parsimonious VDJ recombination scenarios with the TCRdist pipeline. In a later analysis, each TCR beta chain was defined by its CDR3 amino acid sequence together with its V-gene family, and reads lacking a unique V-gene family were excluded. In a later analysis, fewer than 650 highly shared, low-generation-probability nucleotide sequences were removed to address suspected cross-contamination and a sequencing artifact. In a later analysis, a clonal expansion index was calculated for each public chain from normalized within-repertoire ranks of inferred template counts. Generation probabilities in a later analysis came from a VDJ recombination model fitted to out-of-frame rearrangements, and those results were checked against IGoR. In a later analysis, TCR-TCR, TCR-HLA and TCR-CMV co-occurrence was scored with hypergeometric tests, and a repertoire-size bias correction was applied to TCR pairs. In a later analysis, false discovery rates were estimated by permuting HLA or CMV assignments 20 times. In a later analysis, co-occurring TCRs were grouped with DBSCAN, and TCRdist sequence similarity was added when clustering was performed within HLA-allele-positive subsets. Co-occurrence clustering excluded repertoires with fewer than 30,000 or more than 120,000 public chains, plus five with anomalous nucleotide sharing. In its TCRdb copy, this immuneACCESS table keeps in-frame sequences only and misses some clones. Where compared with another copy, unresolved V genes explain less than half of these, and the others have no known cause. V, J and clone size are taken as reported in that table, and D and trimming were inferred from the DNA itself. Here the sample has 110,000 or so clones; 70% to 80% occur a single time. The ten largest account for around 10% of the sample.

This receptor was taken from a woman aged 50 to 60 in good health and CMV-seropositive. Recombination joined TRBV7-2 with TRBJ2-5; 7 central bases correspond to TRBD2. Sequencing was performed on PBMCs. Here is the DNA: TGTGCCAGCAGCTTTTTTAGCGGGTCCCAAGAGACCCAGTACTTC. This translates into CASSFFSGSQETQYF.